This T cell receptor (beta chain) originates from a study of shared clonotypes between healthy human individuals. Over several immunoSEQ plates, each subset's genomic DNA was distributed in even portions. Assay: immunoSEQ multiplex PCR; the TCRdb copy retains only in-frame clones and omits some. The repertoire holds over a million clones, with approximately 97% as singletons. Whole-study findings and limits: Relative to their counterparts shared across all four donors, non-shared clonotypes exhibited diminished generation probabilities. Naive CD4 clonotypes were shared across a few donors at roughly 5.3%.

About this clone: Its antigen is unknown.

CDR3 length: 15 residues. Germline CDR1 is LNHDA and CDR2 is SQIVND (reference sequence). V was cut by 1 base and J by 6 bases, with 12 bases left in between. Input material: naive CD4+ T cells sorted from blood. Subset in this sample: CD45RA+ positively selected. The V call is TRBV19, the J call TRBJ1-4, with D perhaps TRBD1 (5 bases). This sequence was found in a young man in good health. The chain's CDR3 is CASSIGGGGYEKLFF. For the CDR3, the DNA is TGTGCCAGTAGTATAGGCGGGGGTGGTTATGAAAAACTGTTTTTT.